The 32 T cell receptor beta chains below come from one sample, sequenced in a study of T-cell memory formation after mild COVID-19. TCRdb re-called the 5' RACE reads through MiXCR, storing one row per CDR3 protein. This table holds 350,000 to 500,000 distinct CDR3 sequences, roughly 18% found once. The material sequenced was PBMCs or a T cell subset sorted from them (not recorded which). The receptor set was obtained from a man between 18 and 29 years old who had mild COVID-19 (a few samples of this study predate the infection). Cell type and time point are not known.

The chain carries TRBV11-2 and TRBJ1-1, with TRBD1 matching over 10 bases. CDR3 length equals 20 residues. The germline V gene encodes CDR1 SGHAT and CDR2 FQNNGV. V was clipped by 0 bases and J by 4 bases; unmatched bases: 17. The CDR3 loop is CASSLDRAFDGTGVATEAFF. In nucleotides, the CDR3 is TGTGCCAGCAGCTTAGATCGGGCCTTCGACGGGACAGGGGTGGCCACTGAAGCTTTCTTT.

This clonotype has only a few counts. This chain uses TRBV6-2 or TRBV6-3 with TRBJ2-3; D is unresolved. V was cut by 8 bases and J by 3 bases, with 18 bases left in between. From germline, CDR1 is MNHEY and CDR2 SVGEGT. The CDR3 consists of 15 residues. The CDR3, as DNA: TGTGCCAGCGGTCCTCGACCGGGTGCTACAGATACGCAGTATTTT. The encoded protein is CASGPRPGATDTQYF.

The chain links TRBV4-3 to TRBJ1-6, with a possible D match to TRBD1 (5 bases). CDR3 size: 16 residues. The V end was cut by 1 base, the J end by 3 bases, with 10 bases between. CDR1 is LGHNA and CDR2 is YSLEER in the germline V gene. The CDR3 bases are TGCGCCAGCAGCCAAGGGGGGGAGAGCTATAATTCACCCCTCCACTTT. Translation gives CASSQGGESYNSPLHF.

This clonotype was observed a handful of times. This sequence joins TRBV12-3 or TRBV12-4 and TRBJ1-2; D not certain. The CDR3 spans 13 residues. V lost 6 bases and J lost 7, with 15 bases in between. The CDR3 nucleotides read TGTGCCAGCAGCCCGGGCCTAACCGTTGGCTACACCTTC. It encodes CASSPGLTVGYTF.

The rearrangement uses TRBV7-2 and TRBJ2-5; 8 bases match TRBD2. The CDR3 runs 16 residues. Germline-derived CDR1 and CDR2 are SGHTA and FQGNSA. V lost 0 bases to trimming and J lost 4 bases; unmatched junction nucleotides: 7. Here the CDR3 DNA reads TGTGCCAGCAGCTTAGCGAGGGGGACTAGGGGAGAGACCCAGTACTTC. Its translation is CASSLARGTRGETQYF. The whole variable domain, filled in from reference TRBV7-2 and TRBJ2-5, reads GAGVSQSPSNKVTEKGKDVELRCDPISGHTALYWYRQSLGQGLEFLIYFQGNSAPDKSGLPSDRFSAERTGGSVSTLTIQRTQQEDSAVYLCASSLARGTRGETQYFGPGTRLLVL.

This clonotype was picked up a small number of times. CDR3 residues: CASSYMGILSAGNTIYF. The DNA of the CDR3 is TGTGCCAGCAGTTACATGGGGATCCTGAGCGCGGGAAACACCATATATTTT. This chain links TRBV6-5 with TRBJ1-3; D gene ambiguous. Trimming took off 2 bases at V and 4 bases at J, with 18 bases between the two ends. This CDR3 has 17 residues. Germline V lookup: CDR1 MNHEY, CDR2 SVGAGI.

This clonotype has only a few counts. J is TRBJ2-7 and V is TRBV12-3 or TRBV12-4; D possibly corresponds to TRBD2 (7 bases). CDR3 length: 14 residues. The germline V and J ends were trimmed by 6 bases and 2 bases, with 14 bases remaining between them. The CDR3 sequence: CASRPSGGPYEQYF. The CDR3 coding sequence is TGTGCCAGCAGACCCTCGGGGGGCCCCTACGAGCAGTACTTC.

This clonotype was seen a few times. The chain joins TRBV6-5 to TRBJ2-7; the D gene could be TRBD1 or TRBD2 (6 bases each). The V gene lost 8 bases and the J gene lost 2 bases, with 13 bases spanning the gap. Germline V gene data show CDR1 as MNHEY and CDR2 as SVGAGI. The CDR3 loop spans 13 amino acids. The CDR3 region is CASGGGPAYEQYF. The CDR3 region has the DNA TGTGCCAGCGGTGGGGGGCCAGCCTACGAGCAGTACTTC.

There are a few counts of this clonotype. V is TRBV6-5 and J is TRBJ1-1; 8 bases are shared with TRBD1. Germline V CDR1 and CDR2: MNHEY, SVGAGI. The CDR3 covers 14 residues. The V segment lost 2 bases and the J segment 7 bases; nucleotides outside the gene matches: 6. CDR3 DNA sequence: TGTGCCAGCAGTTACGCGGACAGGGCTTTTGAAGCTTTCTTT. Translated: CASSYADRAFEAFF.

V usage is TRBV9 and J usage is TRBJ1-1, with 11 bases identical to TRBD1. The germline V gene has CDR1 SGDLS and CDR2 YYNGEE. V lost 3 bases to trimming and J lost 2 bases; unmatched junction nucleotides: 3. This CDR3 contains 15 residues. The CDR3 protein is CASSARTGGNTEAFF. In DNA, the CDR3 is TGTGCCAGCAGCGCCAGGACAGGGGGCAACACTGAAGCTTTCTTT. The full variable domain, in which reference TRBV9 and TRBJ1-1 provide the parts outside the CDR3, is DSGVTQTPKHLITATGQRVTLRCSPRSGDLSVYWYQQSLDQGLQFLIQYYNGEERAKGNILERFSAQQFPDLHSELNLSSLELGDSALYFCASSARTGGNTEAFFGQGTRLTVV.

This clonotype has more than one count but fewer than ten. The rearrangement uses TRBV7-3 and TRBJ2-6; tentatively, D is TRBD2 (5 bases). The CDR3 totals 16 residues. The germline V gene encodes CDR1 SGHTA and CDR2 FQGTGA. Trimming took off 5 bases at V and 1 base at J, with 12 bases between the two ends. CDR3 sequence (DNA): TGTGCCAGCAGCCTCGGACGGGGATCTGGGGCCAACGTCCTGACTTTC. Translating gives CASSLGRGSGANVLTF.

The chain employs TRBV5-6 and TRBJ2-1, with TRBD2 as a possible D gene (6 bases). V lost 0 bases to trimming and J lost 8 bases, with 15 bases between them. CDR3 size: 15 residues. CDR1 is SGHDT and CDR2 is YYEEEE in the germline V gene. Here the CDR3 DNA reads TGTGCCAGCAGCTTGGTCCGGGGGAACAGCTATGAGCAGTTCTTC. As protein: CASSLVRGNSYEQFF.

The chain recombines TRBV5-1 with TRBJ2-7; TRBD1 aligns across 9 bases. Per the germline V gene, CDR1 is SGHRS and CDR2 is YFSETQ. The junction had 4 bases not matched to a gene; V was cut back by 4 bases and J by 5 bases. The CDR3 totals 13 residues. This CDR3 is CASSQDRGDEQYV. The CDR3 region has the DNA TGCGCCAGCAGCCAGGACAGGGGAGACGAGCAGTACGTC.

The CDR3, as DNA: TGTGCCAGCAGTTTTACGTACTCTTACACAGATACGCAGTATTTT. It encodes CASSFTYSYTDTQYF. The V call is TRBV12-3 or TRBV12-4, the J call TRBJ2-3; D remains ambiguous. Trimming stripped 3 bases from V and 2 bases from J, with 12 bases between. The CDR3 has 15 amino acids.

In its sample, this clonotype was seen a few times. Written as DNA, the CDR3 is TGTGCCAGCAGTGTCGGGACGGACTATGGCTACACCTTC. It translates to CASSVGTDYGYTF. The chain combines TRBV6-6 with TRBJ1-2, with D possibly TRBD1 on 5 matching bases. The germline CDR1 and CDR2 sequences are MNHNY and SVGAGI (reference sequence). V shed 5 bases and J shed 3 bases, with 10 bases lying between them. CDR3 length: 13 amino acids.

This clonotype was observed a few times. This chain uses TRBV18 with TRBJ1-4, with TRBD1 as a possible D gene (6 bases). Germline CDR1 KGHSH, CDR2 LQKENI. Trimming removed 8 bases from V and 0 bases from J, with 10 bases in between. This CDR3 is 14 amino acids long. The CDR3 nucleotides read TGTGCCAGCCGCGGACAGTCAACTAATGAAAAACTGTTTTTT. Amino acids: CASRGQSTNEKLFF.

The table lists this clonotype with a count of one. This chain uses TRBV4-1 with TRBJ2-7, with 7 bases identical to TRBD2. CDR1 and CDR2 (germline): MGHRA, YSYEKL. V shed 1 base and J 1 base; nucleotides not matched to a gene: 4. The length of the CDR3 is 15 residues. Here the CDR3 DNA reads TGCGCCAGCAGCCAAGGGGCTAGCGGATCCTACGAGCAGTACTTC. Amino acids: CASSQGASGSYEQYF.

This clonotype showed up just a few times. The rearrangement uses TRBV9 and TRBJ1-1; D gene uncertain. Trimming cost V 3 bases and J 3 bases, with 9 bases left between them. CDR3 length equals 13 residues. Per germline, CDR1 SGDLS and CDR2 YYNGEE. The CDR3 region is CASSGTQHTEAFF. CDR3 sequence (DNA): TGTGCCAGCAGCGGGACCCAACACACTGAAGCTTTCTTT.

The table lists this clonotype with a few counts. V and J are TRBV5-1 and TRBJ1-5, with D hard to call. With 0 bases removed from V and 3 bases from J, the gap between germline ends came to 10 bases. CDR3 length: 15 residues. From germline, CDR1 is SGHRS and CDR2 YFSETQ. DNA of the CDR3: TGCGCCAGCAGCTTGGGACTTCGGGACAATCAGCCCCAGCATTTT. This sequence encodes CASSLGLRDNQPQHF.

This clonotype occurred a few times. The gene calls are TRBV11-2 and TRBJ2-3; D is undetermined. Per germline, CDR1 SGHAT and CDR2 FQNNGV. This CDR3 contains 13 residues. V lost 4 bases, J lost 5 bases, and 10 bases lay in between. CDR3 loop: CASSSSPGDTQYF. CDR3 in DNA: TGTGCCAGCAGCTCTTCCCCGGGAGATACGCAGTATTTT.

The chain has TRBV4-1 and TRBJ2-5; 9 nucleotides match TRBD1. This CDR3 region has 15 residues. V gave up 4 bases and J gave up 4 bases; unmatched junction bases: 7. The germline V gene encodes CDR1 MGHRA and CDR2 YSYEKL. The chain's CDR3 is CASSPHGTGIETQYF. Here the CDR3 DNA reads TGCGCCAGCAGCCCACACGGGACAGGGATAGAGACCCAGTACTTC.

This clonotype is deemed medium-sized (0.01 to 0.1%). This sequence joins TRBV6-4 and TRBJ2-3; 9 nucleotides match TRBD1. The CDR3 sequence is 14 residues long. The germline V gene encodes CDR1 MRHNA and CDR2 SNTAGT. Losses at the gene ends were 4 bases for V and 1 base for J; bases not matched to a gene: 0. The CDR3 DNA reads TGTGCCAGCAGTGGGACAGGGGGCACAGATACGCAGTATTTT. Protein sequence: CASSGTGGTDTQYF.

This clonotype was seen a handful of times. V gene TRBV7-9 combines with J gene TRBJ1-3; D possibly corresponds to TRBD1 (6 bases). Germline V lookup: CDR1 SEHNR, CDR2 FQNEAQ (reference sequence). The CDR3 spans 16 residues. The V and J ends lost 5 bases and 4 bases respectively, with 18 bases between them. CDR3 sequence reads: CASSQPQTGYGNTIYF. CDR3 coding DNA: TGTGCCAGCAGCCAACCGCAAACAGGGTACGGAAACACCATATATTTT.

The CDR3 here is CASRGDNYNEQFF. The DNA of the CDR3 is TGCGCCAGCAGGGGGGACAACTACAATGAGCAGTTCTTC. V usage is TRBV5-1 and J usage is TRBJ2-1; the D gene is possibly TRBD1 (6 bases). The V gene lost 5 bases and the J gene lost 3 bases, with 9 bases spanning the gap. The CDR3 has 13 amino acids. CDR1 and CDR2 from the germline V gene are SGHRS and YFSETQ.

This clonotype was counted a few times. This chain connects TRBV4-1 to TRBJ2-3, with TRBD1 matching 8 bases. The V and J ends lost 4 bases and 3 bases, in that order; junction bases with no gene match: 12. Germline loops: CDR1 MGHRA, CDR2 YSYEKL. The CDR3 length is 17 residues. This CDR3 reads CASSRSPPGGETDTQYF. CDR3 sequence (DNA): TGCGCCAGCAGCCGATCCCCCCCAGGGGGCGAAACAGATACGCAGTATTTT.

The genes are TRBV7-8 and TRBJ2-5; the D is unclear. This CDR3 comprises 14 residues. The germline V gene has CDR1 SGHVS and CDR2 FQNEAQ. The ends were cut back, 3 bases at V and 5 bases at J, with 13 bases in the middle. CDR3 sequence reads: CASSFLTVGETQYF. Written as DNA, the CDR3 is TGTGCCAGCAGCTTCCTGACTGTGGGCGAGACCCAGTACTTC.

The rearrangement uses TRBV19 and TRBJ2-7; TRBD1 agrees at 7 bases. The CDR3 runs 16 residues. With V trimmed by 3 bases and J by 3 bases, 11 bases remained unmatched. Germline lookup yields CDR1 LNHDA and CDR2 SQIVND (reference sequence). The CDR3 nucleotides are TGTGCCAGTAGTATCTCTGCATCGGGACAGCTCTACGAGCAGTACTTC. The encoded protein is CASSISASGQLYEQYF. The full variable domain, with the rest looked up from reference TRBV19 and TRBJ2-7, is DGGITQSPKYLFRKEGQNVTLSCEQNLNHDAMYWYRQDPGQGLRLIYYSQIVNDFQKGDIAEGYSVSREKKESFPLTVTSAQKNPTAFYLCASSISASGQLYEQYFGPGTRLTVT.

This clonotype was counted only a few times. CDR3 protein: CASSILGGGTDTQYF. CDR3 nucleotide sequence: TGTGCCAGCTCCATTCTGGGCGGGGGGACAGATACGCAGTATTTT. The chain links TRBV27 to TRBJ2-3, with 8 bases lining up with TRBD2. Germline loops: CDR1 MNHEY, CDR2 SMNVEV (reference sequence). CDR3 length equals 15 residues. The V gene end was trimmed by 8 bases and the J gene end by 3 bases; junction bases not matched to a gene: 10.

This chain connects TRBV5-1 to TRBJ1-6, with D unclear. Looked up from germline, CDR1 is SGHRS and CDR2 is YFSETQ. V shed 0 bases and J shed 7 bases, with 11 bases lying between them. The CDR3 is made up of 15 amino acids. This CDR3 is CASSLAMGINSPLHF. CDR3 coding DNA: TGCGCCAGCAGCTTGGCAATGGGGATCAATTCACCCCTCCACTTT.

This clonotype was counted a few times. The rearrangement links TRBV7-2 to TRBJ2-1; no clear D gene. V was pared by 1 base and J by 7 bases, with 20 bases between. The V gene's germline CDR1 is SGHTA and CDR2 FQGNSA. The CDR3 runs 17 residues. The CDR3 DNA is TGTGCCAGCAGCTTAGGATGGAGTGTTACCCTGAGGAATGAGCAGTTCTTC. Its protein product is CASSLGWSVTLRNEQFF.

In this sample, this clonotype turned up a few times. CDR3 protein: CASRGIASYEQFF. The CDR3 DNA is TGTGCCAGCAGGGGGATAGCGAGCTATGAGCAGTTCTTC. J is TRBJ2-1 and V is TRBV6-2 or TRBV6-3; TRBD2 is a possible D gene (5 bases). V was pared by 6 bases and J by 8 bases, with 14 bases between. This CDR3 contains 13 residues. Germline V gene data show CDR1 as MNHEY and CDR2 as SVGEGT.

Details on this clonotype: Germline is not matched at one junction end, which may reflect a read error. This chain uses TRBV6-2 or TRBV6-3 with TRBJ2-3; D uncertain. Germline V gene data show CDR1 as MNHEY and CDR2 as SVGEGT. This CDR3 has 14 residues. The CDR3, as DNA: TGTGCAAGCAGCATAGCTCAGAGCACAGATACGCAGTATTTT. It yields the protein CASSIAQSTDTQYF.